The next 21 T cell receptor beta chains were all read from a single sample in a study of OX40 agonist ivuxolimab in advanced cancers. Using immunoSEQ multiplex PCR, the repertoire was profiled, and TCRdb retains in-frame clones only, with some absent. Of 100,000 or so clones listed, approximately 86% were seen once; the top ten hold about 0.8%. The source was CD4+ or CD8+ T cells sorted from blood, collected in a trial of the OX40 agonist ivuxolimab. The source of these receptors is an adult with an advanced solid tumor such as melanoma, head and neck, liver or kidney cancer.

The chain employs TRBV7-2 and TRBJ2-1; no reliable D call. Looked up from germline, CDR1 is SGHTA and CDR2 is FQGNSA. The V end lost 2 bases, the J end lost 15 bases, and 11 bases lay between the germline ends. The CDR3 runs 11 residues. The CDR3, as DNA: TGTGCCAGCAGCTTATCGAGATTATTGTTCTTC. As protein: CASSLSRLLFF.

V is TRBV7-9 and J is TRBJ1-6; no reliable D call. Germline loops: CDR1 SEHNR, CDR2 FQNEAQ (reference sequence). V lost 0 bases and J 5 bases, leaving 5 bases between the germline ends. The CDR3 sequence is 14 residues long. CDR3 residues: CASSLAQNNSPLHF. CDR3 in DNA: TGTGCCAGCAGCTTAGCACAGAATAATTCACCCCTCCACTTT.

The CDR3 protein is CASKGGEEQFF. CDR3 nucleotide sequence: TGTGCCAGCAAAGGGGGTGAGGAGCAGTTCTTC. The chain carries TRBV6-6 and TRBJ2-1, with a weak D call TRBD1 (6 bases). This CDR3 is built from 11 residues. Germline V gene data show CDR1 as MNHNY and CDR2 as SVGAGI (reference sequence). The V end was cut by 7 bases, the J end by 10 bases, with 11 bases between.

J is TRBJ2-3 and V is TRBV19; D might be TRBD1 (5 bases). In germline, CDR1 is LNHDA, CDR2 SQIVND (reference sequence). V was cut by 3 bases and J by 7 bases, with 14 bases left in between. The CDR3 contains 14 residues. The CDR3 region has the DNA TGTGCCAGTAGTATGGGCAGGGCTGCCCATACGCAGTATTTT. This encodes CASSMGRAAHTQYF.

The chain carries TRBV29-1 and TRBJ2-1; D perhaps matches TRBD1 (5 bases). V was cut by 4 bases and J by 5 bases, with 12 bases left in between. The CDR3 length is 13 residues. Germline V CDR1 and CDR2: SQVTM, ANQGSEA. The CDR3 region is CSVGGQSNNEQFF. DNA for the CDR3: TGCAGCGTTGGAGGACAAAGTAACAATGAGCAGTTCTTC.

V gene TRBV7-9 combines with J gene TRBJ2-1; TRBD1 agrees at 9 bases. This CDR3 contains 15 residues. V gave up 3 bases and J gave up 6 bases; unmatched junction bases: 6. Germline lookup yields CDR1 SEHNR and CDR2 FQNEAQ (reference sequence). The CDR3 spells CASSFRDRDRNEQFF. The CDR3 DNA reads TGTGCCAGCAGCTTCCGGGACAGGGACCGCAATGAGCAGTTCTTC. The full variable domain, in which reference TRBV7-9 and TRBJ2-1 provide the parts outside the CDR3, is DTGVSQNPRHKITKRGQNVTFRCDPISEHNRLYWYRQTLGQGPEFLTYFQNEAQLEKSRLLSDRFSAERPKGSFSTLEIQRTEQGDSAMYLCASSFRDRDRNEQFFGPGTRLTVL.

The chain combines TRBV7-3 with TRBJ1-2; perhaps TRBD1 as D (5 bases). The CDR3 contains 13 residues. Germline CDR1 reads SGHTA; CDR2 reads FQGTGA. The V end was cut by 8 bases, the J end by 3 bases, with 13 bases between. The CDR3 sequence is CASGQGSDYGYTF. The CDR3 region has the DNA TGTGCCAGCGGCCAGGGCTCAGACTATGGCTACACCTTC.

CDR3 loop: CASSPGATEAFF. CDR3 in DNA: TGTGCCAGCTCACCGGGTGCCACTGAAGCTTTCTTT. The chain joins TRBV18 to TRBJ1-1; no firm D call. This CDR3 comprises 12 residues. V was clipped by 3 bases and J by 4 bases, with 6 bases between them. In germline, CDR1 is KGHSH, CDR2 LQKENI. Based on the CDR3 plus reference TRBV18 and TRBJ1-1, the full variable domain is NAGVMQNPRHLVRRRGQEARLRCSPMKGHSHVYWYRQLPEEGLKFMVYLQKENIIDESGMPKERFSAEFPKEGPSILRIQQVVRGDSAAYFCASSPGATEAFFGQGTRLTVV.

This clone was counted a single time. The CDR3, as DNA: TGTGCCGTCCGACGGGGTGGGGGCTACACCTTC. Residues: CAVRRGGGYTF. The chain joins TRBV30 to TRBJ1-2; D gene ambiguous. The CDR3 contains 11 residues. Trimming cost V 8 bases and J 8 bases, with 15 bases left between them. The germline CDR1 and CDR2 sequences are GTSNPN and SVGIG (reference sequence).

The chain recombines TRBV9 with TRBJ2-1; D is possibly TRBD1 (6 bases). Trimming took 0 bases from V and 4 from J, leaving 8 bases between them. Germline CDR1 SGDLS, CDR2 YYNGEE. This CDR3 is built from 14 residues. The CDR3 DNA is TGTGCCAGCAGCGTAGGGACAGTTTACAATGAGCAGTTCTTC. This codes for CASSVGTVYNEQFF.

The chain couples TRBV5-6 to TRBJ2-7; D is unresolved. Trimming left V 0 bases short and J 3 bases short, with 4 bases between. Germline V CDR1 and CDR2: SGHDT, YYEEEE. This CDR3 comprises 12 residues. In nucleotides, the CDR3 is TGTGCCAGCAGCTTGGGTAACTACGAGCAGTACTTC. It codes for CASSLGNYEQYF.

The chain employs TRBV18 and TRBJ1-4, with TRBD1 as a possible D gene (5 bases). The CDR3 covers 16 residues. V lost 6 bases to trimming and J lost 1 base, with 15 bases between them. The germline gives CDR1 KGHSH, CDR2 LQKENI. The CDR3 here is CASSPSLGQTNEKLFF. CDR3 nucleotide sequence: TGTGCCAGCTCGCCCAGCCTAGGACAAACTAATGAAAAACTGTTTTTT. Filled out from reference TRBV18 and TRBJ1-4, the complete variable domain reads NAGVMQNPRHLVRRRGQEARLRCSPMKGHSHVYWYRQLPEEGLKFMVYLQKENIIDESGMPKERFSAEFPKEGPSILRIQQVVRGDSAAYFCASSPSLGQTNEKLFFGSGTQLSVL.

The genes are TRBV4-2 and TRBJ1-1, with D unresolved. The CDR3 extends over 17 amino acids. The V gene's germline CDR1 is LGHNA and CDR2 YNFKEQ. Trimming took 3 bases from V and 4 from J, leaving 21 bases between them. DNA of the CDR3: TGTGCCAGCAGCCACCCCACCGGCGGGGATCTGCGCACTGAAGCTTTCTTT. It yields the protein CASSHPTGGDLRTEAFF.

This chain connects TRBV5-6 to TRBJ2-1; 8 bases are a match to TRBD2. There are 17 residues in the CDR3. J lost 7 bases, V lost 5 bases, and 17 bases had no gene match. Germline assignment: CDR1 SGHDT and CDR2 YYEEEE. CDR3 DNA: TGTGCCAGCAGTCTTGGGTTGGACCGGGGGGGAAAAAATGAGCAGTTCTTC. Residues: CASSLGLDRGGKNEQFF.

V gene TRBV6-1 combines with J gene TRBJ1-2; possibly TRBD1 for D (5 bases). Germline-derived CDR1 and CDR2 are MNHNS and SASEGT. With 3 bases removed from V and 4 bases from J, the gap between germline ends came to 12 bases. The CDR3 sequence is 14 residues long. Written as DNA, the CDR3 is TGTGCCAGCAGTGAGGCGGACACCTTCTATGGCTACACCTTC. Encoded protein: CASSEADTFYGYTF.

The J gene is TRBJ1-4, the V gene TRBV7-2, with TRBD1 identical over 7 bases. The CDR3 contains 19 residues. CDR1 is SGHTA, CDR2 FQGNSA, per germline. With 3 bases clipped from V and 3 bases from J, the junction kept 16 bases outside the gene matches. The CDR3 nucleotides are TGTGCCAGCAGCTTGAATACAGGGGCTTTCGGACTAGCTAATGAAAAACTGTTTTTT. Its translation is CASSLNTGAFGLANEKLFF.

The chain couples TRBV7-8 to TRBJ1-6; weak D call: TRBD1 (5 bases). This CDR3 has 13 amino acids. Germline CDR1 SGHVS, CDR2 FQNEAQ. V shed 3 bases and J shed 8 bases, with 8 bases lying between them. DNA of the CDR3: TGTGCCAGCAGCTTTTTAGGGGATTCACCCCTCCACTTT. Its translation: CASSFLGDSPLHF.

This rearrangement joins TRBV5-1 to TRBJ1-2; TRBD1 matches at 7 bases. Per germline, CDR1 SGHRS and CDR2 YFSETQ. V gave up 3 bases and J gave up 2 bases; unmatched junction bases: 7. CDR3 length: 15 amino acids. CDR3 protein: CASSSGQALNYGYTF. Here the CDR3 DNA reads TGCGCCAGCAGCTCCGGACAGGCCCTAAACTATGGCTACACCTTC.

This chain joins TRBV7-2 and TRBJ1-2; 9 bases line up with TRBD1. This CDR3 comprises 14 residues. V shed 5 bases, J shed 6 bases, and the junction held 7 bases outside the gene matches. Per the germline V gene, CDR1 is SGHTA and CDR2 is FQGNSA. In DNA form, the CDR3 reads TGTGCCAGCAGCCCCCGGGACAGGGTGGATGGCTACACCTTC. Its protein product is CASSPRDRVDGYTF.

This chain connects TRBV6-1 to TRBJ2-7, with D uncertain. In germline, CDR1 is MNHNS, CDR2 SASEGT. Between the trimmed V and J ends, which lost 2 bases and 1 base, there was a span of 9 bases. The CDR3 contains 14 residues. CDR3 in DNA: TGTGCCAGCAGTGAAAAGGACCTATCCTACGAGCAGTACGTC. It specifies CASSEKDLSYEQYV.

This clone has just a few counts. J is TRBJ1-2 and V is TRBV18; 8 bases line up with TRBD1. This CDR3 contains 18 residues. CDR1 and CDR2 from the germline V gene are KGHSH and LQKENI. V shed 5 bases, J shed 4 bases, and the junction held 18 bases outside the gene matches. CDR3 region: CASSSIVNGGTGVYGYTF. The CDR3 DNA sequence: TGTGCCAGCTCATCAATCGTTAATGGAGGGACAGGCGTCTATGGCTACACCTTC.